This TCR beta chain was recovered during a study of molecular identifiers for immune sequencing clone quantification. Study outcomes and limitations: Highly expanded clone sizes could end up underestimated if a barcode were shared by identical TCR molecules. Spiked Jurkat TCR RNA equivalent to one cell reportedly surfaced among approximately 1.1 million naive cells.

The authors built bulk TCR libraries by previously described methods with listed TCR primers. TCRdb re-called the PCR reads with MiXCR, one entry per CDR3 protein. This sample has 90,000 or so distinct CDR3 sequences, with roughly a fifth found just once. As CD8+CD4-CCR7+CD45RA+ cells, naive CD8 T cells were sorted. On this clonotype: Its antigen remains unknown. Possible read error: a much larger clone is one base away.

Trimming shortened V by 5 bases and J by 6 bases, and 14 bases separated the two germline ends. The CDR3 is 13 residues long. Material for sequencing was naive CD8+ T cells from blood, with Jurkat cell RNA spiked in. Subset defined: FACS-sorted CD8+CD4-CCR7+CD45RA+ naive T cells. This clonotype was sampled from a human donor in good health. Some libraries in this study had Jurkat cell RNA spiked in. This sequence joins TRBV12-3 or TRBV12-4 and TRBJ2-7; D not resolved. The CDR3 bases are TGTGCCAGCAGTAAATCTGGCAGCGCCGAGCAGTACTTC. As protein: CASSKSGSAEQYF.